These 22 T cell receptor beta chains came from one sample sequenced in a study of blood T cell repertoires in COVID-19. The protocol was immunoSEQ multiplex PCR, while the TCRdb copy is restricted to in-frame clones and leaves out a portion. The table has some 67,000 clones, about 89% seen once. Source material: peripheral blood. These receptors were obtained from a man aged 50 to 59 with active COVID-19.

This sequence joins TRBV24-1 and TRBJ1-1; D ambiguous. The germline gives CDR1 KGHDR, CDR2 SFDVKD. The length of the CDR3 is 15 residues. V lost 7 bases and J lost 0, with 14 bases in between. For the CDR3, the DNA is TGTGCCACCAGGGCGGGGAGCGCTTTGAACACTGAAGCTTTCTTT. Translation gives CATRAGSALNTEAFF.

This rearrangement joins TRBV9 to TRBJ2-3, with 8 bases fitting TRBD1. The CDR3 totals 16 residues. Germline CDR1 SGDLS, CDR2 YYNGEE. The V segment lost 2 bases and the J segment 2 bases; nucleotides outside the gene matches: 7. This chain's CDR3 is CASSVRPTGATDTQYF. CDR3 bases: TGTGCCAGCAGCGTCCGGCCGACAGGGGCCACAGATACGCAGTATTTT.

In its sample, this clone was seen once. This chain uses TRBV4-2 with TRBJ2-5; D gene unclear. Germline V gene data show CDR1 as LGHNA and CDR2 as YNFKEQ. The CDR3 runs to 13 residues. Between the trimmed V and J ends, which lost 0 bases and 5 bases, there was a span of 7 bases. CDR3 amino acids: CASSQDQRETQYF. The CDR3 coding sequence is TGTGCCAGCAGCCAAGACCAACGGGAGACCCAGTACTTC.

This rearrangement joins TRBV3-1 (or the pseudogene TRBV3-2) to TRBJ2-7; maybe TRBD1 (7 bases). The CDR3 runs to 13 residues. Trimming left V 5 bases short and J 9 bases short, with 17 bases between. The germline V gene encodes CDR1 LGHDT and CDR2 YNNKEL (reference sequence). CDR3 sequence reads: CASSSLEGAVQYF. CDR3 in DNA: TGTGCCAGCAGCTCGCTGGAGGGGGCAGTGCAGTACTTC.

This chain joins TRBV15 and TRBJ2-7; D uncertain. The V and J ends lost 0 bases and 2 bases respectively, with 8 bases between them. The CDR3 has 14 amino acids. Germline values: CDR1 LNHNV, CDR2 YYDKDF (reference sequence). CDR3 coding DNA: TGTGCCACCAGCAGAGATCCCCTCGCCTACGAGCAGTACTTC. Translating gives CATSRDPLAYEQYF.

This clone was seen only once. The V call is TRBV15, the J call TRBJ1-5, with TRBD1 matching 9 bases. The V gene's germline CDR1 is LNHNV and CDR2 YYDKDF (reference sequence). V lost 1 base and J lost 2; bases outside the gene matches: 0. The CDR3 has 15 amino acids. The CDR3 DNA reads TGTGCCACCAGCAGAGGGGACAGGGGCAATCAGCCCCAGCATTTT. The encoded protein is CATSRGDRGNQPQHF. Complete variable domain (other parts from reference TRBV15 and TRBJ1-5): DAMVIQNPRYQVTQFGKPVTLSCSQTLNHNVMYWYQQKSSQAPKLLFHYYDKDFNNEADTPDNFQSRRPNTSFCFLDIRSPGLGDTAMYLCATSRGDRGNQPQHFGDGTRLSIL.

The chain recombines TRBV7-9 with TRBJ1-1; TRBD1 matches at 8 bases. The CDR3 runs to 13 residues. V shed 1 base and J 7 bases; nucleotides not matched to a gene: 2. Per germline, CDR1 SEHNR and CDR2 FQNEAQ (reference sequence). CDR3 sequence: CASSLGQGNEAFF. The CDR3 coding sequence is TGTGCCAGCAGCTTAGGACAGGGGAATGAAGCTTTCTTT.

The chain couples TRBV6-2 or TRBV6-3 to TRBJ1-5; D is ambiguous. V was cut by 2 bases and J by 2 bases, with 13 bases left in between. This CDR3 has 16 amino acids. Germline loops: CDR1 MNHEY, CDR2 SVGEGT. The CDR3 here is CASSYGSGKGNQPQHF. The CDR3 DNA reads as TGTGCCAGCAGTTACGGATCGGGAAAGGGCAATCAGCCCCAGCATTTT.

The V call is TRBV11-3, the J call TRBJ2-2, with 14 bases that match TRBD2. Germline CDR1 reads SGHNT; CDR2 reads YENEEA. This CDR3 region has 17 residues. V shed 5 bases and J 5 bases; nucleotides not matched to a gene: 7. In DNA form, the CDR3 reads TGTGCCAGCAGCCAGGGACTAGCGGGAGCTAGGACCGGGGAGCTGTTTTTT. It yields the protein CASSQGLAGARTGELFF.

CDR3 in amino acids: CASSSLAGTSTDTQYF. The CDR3 DNA follows: TGTGCCAGCAGCTCACTAGCGGGGACTAGCACAGATACGCAGTATTTT. This rearrangement joins TRBV7-3 to TRBJ2-3; TRBD2 aligns across 10 bases. The J segment lost 0 bases and the V segment lost 4 bases, leaving 4 bases of the junction unmatched. This CDR3 is built from 16 residues. In germline, CDR1 is SGHTA, CDR2 FQGTGA.

This rearrangement joins TRBV19 to TRBJ2-1; a weak D match, TRBD2 (6 bases). The CDR3 length is 11 residues. V dropped 7 bases and J dropped 7 bases, with 8 bases sitting between them. Germline lookup yields CDR1 LNHDA and CDR2 SQIVND (reference sequence). The CDR3 is CASTGRNEQFF. The DNA of the CDR3 is TGTGCCAGTACAGGGAGGAATGAGCAGTTCTTC.

CDR3 protein: CASSLTGPYEQYF. In DNA, the CDR3 is TGTGCCAGCAGTTTGACAGGGCCCTACGAGCAGTACTTC. The chain uses TRBV3-1 (or the pseudogene TRBV3-2) and TRBJ2-7; 7 bases agree with TRBD1. The CDR3 totals 13 residues. The germline gives CDR1 LGHDT, CDR2 YNNKEL (reference sequence). Germline trimming cut 6 bases from V and 2 bases from J; bases unmatched to any gene: 4.

The gene calls are TRBV10-2 and TRBJ1-1; no firm D call. CDR3 size: 15 residues. Per the germline V gene, CDR1 is WSHSY and CDR2 is SAAADI. Deletions cut 4 bases from V and 3 bases from J, with 15 bases between. This CDR3 is CASSGWRFPYTEAFF. DNA of the CDR3: TGCGCCAGCAGTGGTTGGAGGTTTCCCTACACTGAAGCTTTCTTT.

The gene calls are TRBV7-9 and TRBJ2-7, with a weak D call TRBD1 (6 bases). Germline values: CDR1 SEHNR, CDR2 FQNEAQ (reference sequence). This CDR3 is 15 amino acids long. Trimming removed 5 bases from V and 3 bases from J, with 17 bases in between. CDR3 residues: CASSGGPQGLYEQYF. CDR3 DNA: TGTGCCAGCAGCGGGGGTCCTCAGGGGCTCTACGAGCAGTACTTC.

This clone appeared once. The chain employs TRBV7-8 and TRBJ2-1; 13 bases align to TRBD2. This CDR3 is 15 amino acids long. The germline gives CDR1 SGHVS, CDR2 FQNEAQ. The V gene end was trimmed by 5 bases and the J gene end by 6 bases; junction bases not matched to a gene: 4. In DNA form, the CDR3 reads TGTGCCAGCAGCCCCGGACTAGCGGGAGTCAATGAGCAGTTCTTC. It specifies CASSPGLAGVNEQFF.

The chain combines TRBV28 with TRBJ2-7, with D perhaps matching TRBD1 (6 bases). Germline V gene lookup returns CDR1 MDHEN and CDR2 SYDVKM. Trimming left V 10 bases short and J 2 bases short, with 21 bases between. This CDR3 comprises 15 residues. The CDR3 is CATGSGTRSTYEQYF. The CDR3 bases are TGTGCCACCGGATCCGGGACACGTTCGACCTACGAGCAGTACTTC.

The rearrangement links TRBV14 to TRBJ2-6; D is uncertain. CDR1 is SGHDN, CDR2 FVKESK, per germline. V gave up 6 bases and J gave up 0 bases, with 9 bases separating them. This CDR3 has 15 amino acids. CDR3 residues: CASSPLNSGANVLTF. The CDR3 DNA reads TGTGCCAGCAGTCCACTTAACTCTGGGGCCAACGTCCTGACTTTC.

The table lists this clone with a count of one. CDR3 loop: CASSQWEGYEQYF. As DNA, the CDR3 is TGCGCCAGCAGCCAATGGGAGGGGTACGAGCAGTACTTC. The genes are TRBV4-3 and TRBJ2-7, with 7 bases identical to TRBD2. The CDR3 is 13 residues long. Per the germline V gene, CDR1 is LGHNA and CDR2 is YSLEER. V was clipped by 2 bases and J by 4 bases; unmatched bases: 2.

This clone was recorded only once. This sequence joins TRBV7-9 and TRBJ2-5, with 11 bases aligning to TRBD2. The trim removed 5 bases at V and 5 bases at J, leaving 10 bases unmatched. The germline V gene has CDR1 SEHNR and CDR2 FQNEAQ (reference sequence). The CDR3 length is 16 residues. The CDR3 spells CASSPEVLAGVETQYF. Written as DNA, the CDR3 is TGTGCCAGCAGCCCTGAGGTACTAGCGGGAGTCGAGACCCAGTACTTC.

This chain uses TRBV27 with TRBJ2-1; 8 bases agree with TRBD2. J was trimmed by 4 bases and V by 5 bases; bases with no gene match: 4. Per the germline V gene, CDR1 is MNHEY and CDR2 is SMNVEV (reference sequence). The CDR3 is made up of 14 amino acids. CDR3 DNA sequence: TGTGCCAGCAGTGCTAGCGGGCCATACAATGAGCAGTTCTTC. This translates into CASSASGPYNEQFF.

The CDR3 nucleotides are TGTGCCAGCAGTGGGAAATACCGGGACAGGGGCCAATTACACAATGAGCAGTTCTTC. This sequence encodes CASSGKYRDRGQLHNEQFF. The chain joins TRBV2 to TRBJ2-1; TRBD1 matches 10 bases. The CDR3 is 19 amino acids. Germline values: CDR1 SNHLY, CDR2 FYNNEI. Trimming took 4 bases from V and 5 from J; bases not matched to a gene: 17. Complete variable domain (other parts from reference TRBV2 and TRBJ2-1): EPEVTQTPSHQVTQMGQEVILRCVPISNHLYFYWYRQILGQKVEFLVSFYNNEISEKSEIFDDQFSVERPDGSNFTLKIRSTKLEDSAMYFCASSGKYRDRGQLHNEQFFGPGTRLTVL.

This sequence joins TRBV30 and TRBJ1-5, with 7 bases lining up with TRBD1. Germline CDR1 is GTSNPN and CDR2 is SVGIG (reference sequence). The CDR3 totals 15 residues. Trimming removed 0 bases from V and 4 bases from J; junction bases left unmatched: 6. The CDR3 nucleotides read TGTGCCTGGAGTGTCGGGACAGTGCTGAATCAGCCCCAGCATTTT. Translating it yields CAWSVGTVLNQPQHF. Filled out from reference TRBV30 and TRBJ1-5, the complete variable domain reads SQTIHQWPATLVQPVGSPLSLECTVEGTSNPNLYWYRQAAGRGLQLLFYSVGIGQISSEVPQNLSASRPQDRQFILSSKKLLLSDSGFYLCAWSVGTVLNQPQHFGDGTRLSIL.